This TCR beta chain was sequenced during a study of blood T cell repertoires in COVID-19. Study at large: Sites across the United States, Italy and Spain contributed samples from acute and convalescent COVID-19. Sources were T cells, B-cell-depleted T cells, or PBMCs; the material itself was cDNA or gDNA.

Germline lookup yields CDR1 GTSNPN and CDR2 SVGIG (reference sequence). The CDR3 totals 15 residues. J lost 2 bases, V lost 3 bases, and 8 bases had no gene match. Original analysis: Quantification of nucleated cells was approximated via reference gene primer amplification. TCRdb keeps only in-frame clones here, not all; method: immunoSEQ multiplex PCR. V, J and clone size reflect that table, while D and trimming were determined from the DNA. In the table there are under 250,000 clones, about four fifths of which are singletons. The receptor comes from a woman aged 55-70 years with acute or convalescent COVID-19. The sample comprised peripheral blood. The rearrangement links TRBV30 to TRBJ1-2; 8 bases map to TRBD1. The CDR3 DNA is TGTGCCTGGAGCCCAGGGGGCTCAACGAACTATGGCTACACCTTC. Translated: CAWSPGGSTNYGYTF. The whole variable domain, filled in from reference TRBV30 and TRBJ1-2, reads SQTIHQWPATLVQPVGSPLSLECTVEGTSNPNLYWYRQAAGRGLQLLFYSVGIGQISSEVPQNLSASRPQDRQFILSSKKLLLSDSGFYLCAWSPGGSTNYGYTFGSGTRLTVV.